Each of the 5 T cell receptor beta chains below was sequenced from the same sample in a study of chemoradiotherapy in HPV16-positive cancers (dated by TCRdb to between 2022 and 2023). Receptor libraries were prepared by the immunoSEQ multiplex PCR assay. TCRdb carries this immuneACCESS record with in-frame sequences only. Its versions omit some clonotypes, under half of them owing to an unresolved V gene in the studies checked, with the rest unexplained. In all, the sample holds approximately 12,000 clones, and 70% to 80% of those were seen once. Jointly, the top ten make up approximately 0.97% of the sample. The specimen was taken from a patient who underwent chemoradiotherapy. The receptors were sampled from a human donor with HPV-associated anogenital cancer.

This clone was seen a single time. V gene TRBV5-1 combines with J gene TRBJ1-2, with TRBD1 as a possible D gene (6 bases). The ends were cut back, 0 bases at V and 6 bases at J, with 12 bases in the middle. The germline CDR1 and CDR2 sequences are SGHRS and YFSETQ. This CDR3 has 14 amino acids. CDR3 DNA sequence: TGCGCCAGCAGCTTGGCTTCAGGGGTTGATGGCTACACCTTC. This translates into CASSLASGVDGYTF.

The chain couples TRBV27 to TRBJ1-2; 7 positions match TRBD1. The CDR3 consists of 13 residues. V shed 3 bases and J 4 bases; nucleotides not matched to a gene: 2. Germline values: CDR1 MNHEY, CDR2 SMNVEV (reference sequence). Here the CDR3 reads CASSLAGGYGYTF. For the CDR3, the DNA is TGTGCCAGCAGTTTGGCAGGGGGCTATGGCTACACCTTC.

V and J are TRBV6-5 and TRBJ2-5; 7 bases align to TRBD1. This CDR3 region has 15 residues. The V segment lost 4 bases and the J segment 5 bases; nucleotides outside the gene matches: 10. CDR1 is MNHEY, CDR2 SVGAGI, per germline. The CDR3 DNA sequence: TGTGCCAGCAGTTGGGGGTCGGGACAGTATGAGACCCAGTACTTC. It encodes CASSWGSGQYETQYF.

Concerning this clone: A junction boundary mismatches the germline segment, possibly from a read error. The V gene is TRBV28, the J gene TRBJ2-1; 13 bases agree with TRBD2. The CDR3 sequence is 16 residues long. Germline V gene lookup returns CDR1 MDHEN and CDR2 SYDVKM. The chain's CDR3 is CASSLWTSGSYNEQFF. The DNA of the CDR3 is TGTGCCAGCAGTCTATGGACTAGCGGGAGCTACAATGAGCAGTTCTTC.

V is TRBV29-1 and J is TRBJ2-7; D may be TRBD1 or TRBD2 (5 bases each). CDR3 size: 13 residues. V shed 4 bases and J shed 3 bases, with 13 bases lying between them. Germline CDR1 reads SQVTM; CDR2 reads ANQGSEA. The CDR3 sequence is CSVGVGTSYEQYF. CDR3 DNA: TGCAGCGTTGGGGTCGGGACGAGCTACGAGCAGTACTTC.